The 18 T cell receptor beta chains presented below share a single source sample, sequenced in a study of type 1 regulatory T cells. One entry per CDR3 protein, called by TCRdb with MiXCR from the reads. The sample lists 88,000 or so distinct CDR3 sequences; roughly a third were seen once. Sequencing used CD4+ T cells, either the whole sample or a sorted fraction (not recorded which). Every receptor here comes from a human donor in good health.

There are a few counts of this clonotype. This chain joins TRBV19 and TRBJ2-1; TRBD2 agrees at 13 bases. J lost 8 bases, V lost 5 bases, and 3 bases had no gene match. Per the germline V gene, CDR1 is LNHDA and CDR2 is SQIVND (reference sequence). This CDR3 contains 14 residues. Here the CDR3 reads CASSWTSGRDEQFF. The CDR3 DNA reads TGTGCCAGTAGTTGGACTAGCGGGAGAGATGAGCAGTTCTTC.

This chain links TRBV19 with TRBJ1-6, with TRBD1 matching 10 bases. Germline V gives CDR1 LNHDA, CDR2 SQIVND (reference sequence). Germline trimming cut 5 bases from V and 7 bases from J; bases unmatched to any gene: 2. This CDR3 region has 14 residues. DNA of the CDR3: TGTGCCAGTAGTGAGGACAGGGGGAATTCACCCCTCCACTTT. Translating gives CASSEDRGNSPLHF.

For the CDR3, the DNA is TGTGCCAGCAGCTTACCTGGAGGGTCCTACGAGCAGTACTTC. This encodes CASSLPGGSYEQYF. The chain employs TRBV7-2 and TRBJ2-7; D might be TRBD2 (6 bases). V shed 2 bases and J shed 1 base, with 9 bases lying between them. Germline CDR1 is SGHTA and CDR2 is FQGNSA. The CDR3 has 14 residues. The variable domain in full, with the rest retrieved from reference TRBV7-2 and TRBJ2-7, is GAGVSQSPSNKVTEKGKDVELRCDPISGHTALYWYRQSLGQGLEFLIYFQGNSAPDKSGLPSDRFSAERTGGSVSTLTIQRTQQEDSAVYLCASSLPGGSYEQYFGPGTRLTVT.

CDR3: CASSVQDGADTQYF. The CDR3 bases are TGTGCCAGCAGCGTCCAGGACGGGGCAGATACGCAGTATTTT. The chain uses TRBV9 and TRBJ2-3, with D maybe TRBD2 (5 bases). Between the trimmed V and J ends, which lost 2 bases and 4 bases, there was a span of 11 bases. This CDR3 spans 14 amino acids. Per the germline V gene, CDR1 is SGDLS and CDR2 is YYNGEE.

Worth noting for this clonotype: A read error may produce the germline difference seen at one junction end. The CDR3 DNA follows: TGTGTCAGCAGTTTGGTGAGCAATGAGCAGTTCTTC. The encoded protein is CVSSLVSNEQFF. This chain connects TRBV6-2 or TRBV6-3 to TRBJ2-1; D gene unclear. Per germline, CDR1 MNHEY and CDR2 SVGEGT. The CDR3 consists of 12 residues.

This clonotype has a handful of counts. The chain links TRBV20-1 to TRBJ2-7; 10 bases are shared with TRBD2. J gave up 5 bases and V 5 bases, and 6 bases lay outside the gene matches. The CDR3 extends over 13 amino acids. Germline CDR1 reads DFQATT; CDR2 reads SNEGSKA (reference sequence). CDR3 region: CSAFSGRRNEQYF. CDR3 sequence (DNA): TGCAGTGCTTTTAGCGGGAGGAGGAACGAGCAGTACTTC.

V and J are TRBV7-7 and TRBJ2-4, with D tentatively TRBD2 (5 bases). Germline CDR1 reads SSHAT; CDR2 reads FNYEAQ (reference sequence). The V end lost 5 bases, the J end lost 0 bases, and 14 bases lay between the germline ends. This CDR3 has 16 residues. CDR3 sequence: CASSPGVGVAKNIQYF. The CDR3 DNA reads as TGTGCCAGCAGCCCCGGGGTCGGAGTAGCCAAAAACATTCAGTACTTC.

This clonotype has more than one count but fewer than ten. The chain is built from TRBV29-1 and TRBJ2-7, with 7 bases fitting TRBD1. The V gene end was trimmed by 7 bases and the J gene end by 4 bases; junction bases not matched to a gene: 7. Germline V gives CDR1 SQVTM, CDR2 ANQGSEA. This CDR3 region has 12 residues. CDR3 sequence: CSARNRGYEQYF. The CDR3 DNA reads as TGCAGCGCTCGGAACAGGGGATACGAGCAGTACTTC.

This clonotype was found a few times. The chain uses TRBV9 and TRBJ1-4; D remains unclear. The CDR3 totals 14 residues. Germline-derived CDR1 and CDR2 are SGDLS and YYNGEE. V lost 1 base, J lost 0 bases, and 4 bases lay in between. This CDR3 is CASSVQATNEKLFF. The CDR3 nucleotides are TGTGCCAGCAGCGTACAAGCAACTAATGAAAAACTGTTTTTT. Using reference TRBV9 and TRBJ1-4 for the parts outside the CDR3, the full variable domain is DSGVTQTPKHLITATGQRVTLRCSPRSGDLSVYWYQQSLDQGLQFLIQYYNGEERAKGNILERFSAQQFPDLHSELNLSSLELGDSALYFCASSVQATNEKLFFGSGTQLSVL.

The rearrangement joins TRBV6-1 to TRBJ2-7; D is unclear. The CDR3 consists of 15 residues. Per germline, CDR1 MNHNS and CDR2 SASEGT. The V and J ends lost 2 bases and 2 bases respectively, with 13 bases between them. CDR3 DNA: TGTGCCAGCAGTGAATCTCGCCGGTCAACCTACGAGCAGTACTTC. Translated: CASSESRRSTYEQYF.

This rearrangement joins TRBV30 to TRBJ2-7; the match to TRBD2 covers 9 bases. The V gene's germline CDR1 is GTSNPN and CDR2 SVGIG (reference sequence). J gave up 3 bases and V 0 bases, and 3 bases lay outside the gene matches. The CDR3 contains 14 residues. CDR3 sequence: CAWSVLAGGYEQYF. Here the CDR3 DNA reads TGTGCCTGGAGTGTACTAGCGGGCGGCTACGAGCAGTACTTC. The whole variable domain, remainder taken from reference TRBV30 and TRBJ2-7, is SQTIHQWPATLVQPVGSPLSLECTVEGTSNPNLYWYRQAAGRGLQLLFYSVGIGQISSEVPQNLSASRPQDRQFILSSKKLLLSDSGFYLCAWSVLAGGYEQYFGPGTRLTVT.

The V and J genes are TRBV24-1 and TRBJ2-3; D is undetermined. The CDR3 extends over 11 amino acids. Trimming removed 9 bases at V and 1 base at J, with 4 bases between. Germline values: CDR1 KGHDR, CDR2 SFDVKD. CDR3 amino acids: CATSRTDTQYF. CDR3 in DNA: TGTGCCACCTCACGCACAGATACGCAGTATTTT.

This clonotype was counted a few times. The V gene is TRBV20-1, the J gene TRBJ2-1; TRBD2 agrees at 9 bases. Germline V gene data show CDR1 as DFQATT and CDR2 as SNEGSKA (reference sequence). The J segment lost 0 bases and the V segment lost 6 bases, leaving 12 bases of the junction unmatched. The CDR3 runs to 17 residues. Here the CDR3 reads CSAPGASGKSSYNEQFF. DNA of the CDR3: TGCAGTGCGCCCGGGGCTAGCGGGAAGAGCTCCTACAATGAGCAGTTCTTC.

On this clonotype: A junction end diverges from the germline sequence, so it may reflect a read error. V and J are TRBV27 and TRBJ2-2, with D perhaps TRBD2 (6 bases). Germline V CDR1 and CDR2: MNHEY, SMNVEV (reference sequence). There are 13 residues in the CDR3. The CDR3 region is CAGSSLATGELFF. The CDR3 region has the DNA TGTGCCGGCAGTTCGCTAGCGACCGGGGAGCTGTTTTTT.

The chain employs TRBV5-1 and TRBJ1-3; D may be TRBD1 (5 bases). The V end lost 4 bases, the J end lost 4 bases, and 12 bases lay between the germline ends. The CDR3 has 14 amino acids. Looked up from germline, CDR1 is SGHRS and CDR2 is YFSETQ. CDR3 amino acids: CASSPGTGGNTIYF. CDR3 DNA: TGCGCCAGCAGCCCAGGGACCGGAGGAAACACCATATATTTT.

The rearrangement uses TRBV7-6 and TRBJ2-5; TRBD2 matches 12 bases. J gave up 5 bases and V 1 base, and 2 bases lay outside the gene matches. The CDR3 has 15 residues. Germline CDR1 is SGHVS and CDR2 is FNYEAQ. CDR3 in amino acids: CASSLVTSGSETQYF. In DNA, the CDR3 is TGTGCCAGCAGCTTAGTGACTAGCGGGAGTGAGACCCAGTACTTC.

The CDR3 region is CASRPQGASGELFF. DNA of the CDR3: TGTGCCAGCCGACCCCAGGGGGCCTCCGGGGAGCTGTTTTTT. The chain combines TRBV19 with TRBJ2-2; 8 bases agree with TRBD1. The CDR3 length is 14 residues. V shed 9 bases, J shed 6 bases, and the junction held 9 bases outside the gene matches. The V gene's germline CDR1 is LNHDA and CDR2 SQIVND (reference sequence).

V is TRBV7-2 and J is TRBJ2-5, with 10 bases fitting TRBD2. Per germline, CDR1 SGHTA and CDR2 FQGNSA. The length of the CDR3 is 13 residues. Trimming cost V 10 bases and J 4 bases; bases outside gene matches: 6. The CDR3 is CANRVAGGETQYF. In nucleotides, the CDR3 is TGTGCCAACAGGGTAGCGGGAGGAGAGACCCAGTACTTC.